These 13 T cell receptor beta chains share one sample of origin, sequenced in a study of blood T cell repertoires in COVID-19. Sequenced by immunoSEQ multiplex PCR; TCRdb stores in-frame clones only, minus some. The table shows about 250,000 clones, with approximately 90% occurring only once. Source material: peripheral blood. The receptors were sampled from a woman aged 25 to 39 with COVID-19, enrolled during active disease.

The J gene is TRBJ1-1, the V gene TRBV7-9; a weak D match, TRBD1 (5 bases). This CDR3 contains 14 residues. The V end lost 2 bases, the J end lost 0 bases, and 7 bases lay between the germline ends. Germline V gives CDR1 SEHNR, CDR2 FQNEAQ (reference sequence). The CDR3 spells CASSLQGVNTEAFF. The CDR3 DNA reads TGTGCCAGCAGCTTACAGGGCGTGAACACTGAAGCTTTCTTT.

This chain links TRBV18 with TRBJ2-3, with TRBD1 matching over 9 bases. The germline V gene encodes CDR1 KGHSH and CDR2 LQKENI. The trim removed 1 base at V and 1 base at J, leaving 0 bases unmatched. This CDR3 region has 15 residues. The CDR3 protein is CASSPRDRGTDTQYF. The CDR3 region has the DNA TGTGCCAGCTCACCACGGGACAGGGGCACAGATACGCAGTATTTT.

This sequence joins TRBV27 and TRBJ2-3, with 11 bases lining up with TRBD2. The V gene end was trimmed by 3 bases and the J gene end by 5 bases; junction bases not matched to a gene: 19. The CDR3 is 20 amino acids. CDR1 MNHEY and CDR2 SMNVEV come from the germline V gene (reference sequence). CDR3 amino acids: CASSLEPRLAGPTMRDTQYF. For the CDR3, the DNA is TGTGCCAGCAGTTTGGAGCCCCGACTAGCGGGACCCACTATGAGAGATACGCAGTATTTT.

This sequence joins TRBV28 and TRBJ2-5; 7 positions agree with TRBD1. V lost 2 bases to trimming and J lost 2 bases; unmatched junction nucleotides: 14. The CDR3 loop spans 18 amino acids. From germline, CDR1 is MDHEN and CDR2 SYDVKM. The CDR3 sequence: CASSLSAAKTGWQETQYF. The CDR3 coding sequence is TGTGCCAGCAGTTTAAGCGCCGCCAAGACAGGGTGGCAAGAGACCCAGTACTTC.

The CDR3 DNA follows: TGTGCCAGCAGGAGAGGTCTTGGCAGAGACTATGGCTACACCTTC. Protein product: CASRRGLGRDYGYTF. The chain combines TRBV2 with TRBJ1-2; D remains ambiguous. Per the germline V gene, CDR1 is SNHLY and CDR2 is FYNNEI. The CDR3 is 15 amino acids. The V and J ends lost 6 bases and 3 bases respectively, with 17 bases between them.

The gene calls are TRBV28 and TRBJ1-1, with a tentative D call TRBD1 (5 bases). V was shortened by 2 bases and J by 1 base, with 8 bases between the two germline ends. This CDR3 spans 14 amino acids. Looked up from germline, CDR1 is MDHEN and CDR2 is SYDVKM. CDR3 sequence reads: CASSLGQGNTEAFF. The CDR3 region has the DNA TGTGCCAGCAGTTTAGGGCAGGGGAACACTGAAGCTTTCTTT.

This sequence joins TRBV4-1 and TRBJ2-7; no definite D call. The CDR3 contains 13 residues. Germline CDR1 reads MGHRA; CDR2 reads YSYEKL. Trimming shortened V by 4 bases and J by 3 bases, and 10 bases separated the two germline ends. The CDR3: CASSPRRDYEQYF. CDR3 coding DNA: TGCGCCAGCAGCCCTAGAAGAGACTACGAGCAGTACTTC.

The J gene is TRBJ1-2, the V gene TRBV28, with unresolved D. Trimming removed 3 bases at V and 7 bases at J, with 12 bases between. The CDR3 consists of 13 residues. Per germline, CDR1 MDHEN and CDR2 SYDVKM. CDR3 sequence reads: CASSLSAGVGYTF. The CDR3 DNA is TGTGCCAGCAGTTTGTCGGCAGGCGTTGGCTACACCTTC.

The chain carries TRBV18 and TRBJ1-2; 10 nucleotides line up with TRBD1. The V gene end was trimmed by 0 bases and the J gene end by 7 bases; junction bases not matched to a gene: 2. The CDR3 is 14 residues long. Per the germline V gene, CDR1 is KGHSH and CDR2 is LQKENI. CDR3 bases: TGTGCCAGCTCACCACCGGGACAGGGGTTTGGCTACACCTTC. It yields the protein CASSPPGQGFGYTF.

The genes are TRBV6-1 and TRBJ1-5; the match to TRBD1 covers 9 bases. The CDR3 spans 18 residues. Germline V lookup: CDR1 MNHNS, CDR2 SASEGT. J was trimmed by 3 bases and V by 1 base; bases with no gene match: 10. The CDR3 here is CASSEERGTGRYNQPQHF. Here the CDR3 DNA reads TGTGCCAGCAGTGAAGAACGGGGGACAGGGAGGTACAATCAGCCCCAGCATTTT.

The chain has TRBV11-3 and TRBJ2-3, with TRBD2 matching over 8 bases. CDR1 and CDR2 (germline): SGHNT, YENEEA. After removal of 2 bases from V and 0 bases from J, the junction contained 7 bases not matched to a gene. The CDR3 is made up of 17 amino acids. CDR3 in DNA: TGTGCCAGCAGCTTACAAGCGGGGGCAGGTAGCACAGATACGCAGTATTTT. It encodes CASSLQAGAGSTDTQYF.

The chain links TRBV4-1 to TRBJ1-6; TRBD1 is a possible D gene (6 bases). The ends were cut back, 3 bases at V and 7 bases at J, with 22 bases in the middle. The CDR3 runs to 18 residues. The germline V gene has CDR1 MGHRA and CDR2 YSYEKL. This chain's CDR3 is CASSHFLGGPKANSPLHF. The CDR3 coding sequence is TGCGCCAGCAGCCACTTCCTAGGGGGACCTAAGGCGAATTCACCCCTCCACTTT.

The chain uses TRBV30 and TRBJ2-3, with a weak D call TRBD2 (6 bases). The V gene lost 3 bases and the J gene lost 3 bases, with 25 bases spanning the gap. CDR1 is GTSNPN, CDR2 SVGIG, per germline (reference sequence). This CDR3 has 18 residues. The CDR3 reads CAWSGDRRVAAITDTQYF. Written as DNA, the CDR3 is TGTGCCTGGAGCGGTGACCGGAGGGTAGCGGCGATAACAGATACGCAGTATTTT.